The source of this TCR beta chain is a study of OX40 agonist ivuxolimab in advanced cancers. Study-level information: Hepatocellular carcinoma, melanoma, renal cell or head and neck cancer was diagnosed in the dose-escalation patients.

Clones were sequenced by immunoSEQ multiplex PCR, and TCRdb holds only the in-frame ones, with some missing. The table lists around 84,000 clones, about 89% of them singletons, with approximately 0.43% in the top ten. Any history of autoimmune disease or systemic immunosuppression disqualified patients. Study-level results: Dosing at 0.1 to 3.0 mg/kg was accompanied by clonal expansion of CD4+ and CD8+ blood T cells by week 6. Among T cells, CD8+ cells averaged more expanded clones than CD4+ cells.

CDR1 is MDHEN and CDR2 is SYDVKM in the germline V gene. The CDR3 extends over 15 amino acids. J was trimmed by 5 bases and V by 5 bases; bases with no gene match: 11. As concerns this clone: Antigen unknown.

The sequencing used CD4+ or CD8+ T cells sorted from blood, collected in a trial of the OX40 agonist ivuxolimab. The V gene is TRBV28, the J gene TRBJ2-5, with 7 bases matching TRBD1. The TCR comes from an adult with an advanced solid tumor such as melanoma, head and neck, liver or kidney cancer. The CDR3 DNA follows: TGTGCCAGCAGTCCTAACAGGGGTTCGAGGGAGACCCAGTACTTC. This translates into CASSPNRGSRETQYF.